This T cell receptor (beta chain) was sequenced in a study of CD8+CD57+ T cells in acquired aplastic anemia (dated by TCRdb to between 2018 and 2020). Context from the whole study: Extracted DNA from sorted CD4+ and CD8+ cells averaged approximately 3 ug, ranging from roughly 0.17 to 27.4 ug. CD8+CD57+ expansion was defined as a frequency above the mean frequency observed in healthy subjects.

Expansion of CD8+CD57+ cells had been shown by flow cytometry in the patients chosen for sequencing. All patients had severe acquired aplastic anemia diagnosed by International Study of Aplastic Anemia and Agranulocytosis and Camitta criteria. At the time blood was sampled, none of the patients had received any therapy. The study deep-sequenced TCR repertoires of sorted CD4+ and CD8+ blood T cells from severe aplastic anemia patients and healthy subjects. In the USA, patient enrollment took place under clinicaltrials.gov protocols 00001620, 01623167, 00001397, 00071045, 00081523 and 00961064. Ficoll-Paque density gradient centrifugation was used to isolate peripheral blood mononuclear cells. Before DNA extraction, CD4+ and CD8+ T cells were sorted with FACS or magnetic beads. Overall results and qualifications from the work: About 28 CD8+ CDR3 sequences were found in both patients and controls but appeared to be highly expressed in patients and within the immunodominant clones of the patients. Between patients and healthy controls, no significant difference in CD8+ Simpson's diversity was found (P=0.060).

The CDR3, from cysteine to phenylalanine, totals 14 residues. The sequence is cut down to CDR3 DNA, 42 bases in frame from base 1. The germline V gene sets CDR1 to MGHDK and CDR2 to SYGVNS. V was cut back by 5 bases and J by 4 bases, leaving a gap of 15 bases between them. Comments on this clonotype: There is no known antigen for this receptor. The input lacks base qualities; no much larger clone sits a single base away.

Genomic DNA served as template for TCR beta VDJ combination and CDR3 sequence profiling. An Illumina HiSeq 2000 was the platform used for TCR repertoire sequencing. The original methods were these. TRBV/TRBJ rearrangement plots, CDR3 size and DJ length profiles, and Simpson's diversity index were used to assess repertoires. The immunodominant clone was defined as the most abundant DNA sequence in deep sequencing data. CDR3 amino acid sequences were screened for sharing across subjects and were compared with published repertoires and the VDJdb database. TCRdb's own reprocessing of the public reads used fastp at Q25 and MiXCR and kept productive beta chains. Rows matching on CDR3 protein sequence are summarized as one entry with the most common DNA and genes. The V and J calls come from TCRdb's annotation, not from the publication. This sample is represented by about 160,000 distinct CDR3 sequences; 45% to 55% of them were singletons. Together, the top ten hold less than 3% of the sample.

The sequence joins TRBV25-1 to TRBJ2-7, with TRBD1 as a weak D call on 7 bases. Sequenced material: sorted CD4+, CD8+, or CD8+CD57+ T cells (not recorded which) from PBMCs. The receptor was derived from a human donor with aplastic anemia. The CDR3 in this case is CASSLTQGRYEQYF. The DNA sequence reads TGTGCCAGCAGTTTAACACAGGGGAGGTACGAGCAGTACTTC.